This is a list of T cell receptor beta chains from one sample in a study of blood T cells in healthy people across ages. TCRdb redid the calling of the 5' RACE reads with MiXCR, one entry per CDR3 protein. The sample carries roughly 1.9 million distinct CDR3 sequences, 35% to 50% recorded once. What was sequenced was blood. The receptors shown here come from a human donor in good health. The CDR3 runs from the conserved cysteine through the conserved F or W. Fields, in order: V gene, J gene, CDR3 protein.

V gene: TRBV12-3/TRBV12-4
J gene: TRBJ1-1
CDR3 protein: CASTLTGGTEAFF

V gene: TRBV4-1
J gene: TRBJ1-5
CDR3 protein: CASSQYPNQPQHF

V gene: TRBV29-1
J gene: TRBJ1-2
CDR3 protein: CSVLSGVDYGYTF

V gene: TRBV7-9
J gene: TRBJ2-3
CDR3 protein: CASSFSLLRDTQYF

V gene: TRBV11-2
J gene: TRBJ2-5
CDR3 protein: CASSLAPAGYQETQYF

V gene: TRBV15
J gene: NA
CDR3 protein: CATSRDPGVGEETQYF

V gene: TRBV7-9
J gene: TRBJ1-6
CDR3 protein: CASSRDSNNSPLHF

V gene: TRBV7-2
J gene: TRBJ2-3
CDR3 protein: CASSRGWTDTQYF

V gene: TRBV28
J gene: TRBJ1-1
CDR3 protein: CASSPRRGTEAFF

V gene: TRBV7-9
J gene: TRBJ1-5
CDR3 protein: CASSLTGTGTQPQHF

V gene: TRBV5-1
J gene: TRBJ2-7
CDR3 protein: CASSDGVSEQYF

V gene: TRBV7-9
J gene: TRBJ2-3
CDR3 protein: CANSSSGLAGGTDTQYF

V gene: TRBV9
J gene: TRBJ2-3
CDR3 protein: CASSVGLAQDTDTQYF

V gene: TRBV4-2
J gene: TRBJ2-7
CDR3 protein: CASSQDDRGEQYF

V gene: TRBV12-3/TRBV12-4
J gene: TRBJ2-1
CDR3 protein: CASSFATEMYNEQFF

V gene: TRBV12-3/TRBV12-4
J gene: TRBJ2-1
CDR3 protein: CASSLGSDEQFF

V gene: TRBV5-5
J gene: TRBJ2-3
CDR3 protein: CASSLEARRGPSADTQYF

V gene: TRBV27
J gene: TRBJ2-6
CDR3 protein: CASKDLWTNVLTF

V gene: TRBV11-2
J gene: TRBJ2-2
CDR3 protein: CASTPTSGGTGELFF

V gene: TRBV5-1
J gene: TRBJ2-3
CDR3 protein: CASSLAPASTDTQYF

V gene: TRBV6-5
J gene: TRBJ1-2
CDR3 protein: CASSSTPGSNYGYTF

V gene: TRBV20-1
J gene: TRBJ1-2
CDR3 protein: CSARELVRQGYTF